The clone carrying this TCR beta chain was detected a few times. TCRdb's copy holds only in-frame clones and misses some; the assay was immunoSEQ multiplex PCR. The table lists about 250,000 clones, approximately 90% of them singletons. Germline-derived CDR1 and CDR2 are MNHEY and SVGAGI. The CDR3 is made up of 14 amino acids. J was trimmed by 2 bases and V by 9 bases; bases with no gene match: 9. The sample is drawn from a study of blood T cell repertoires in COVID-19. The V and J genes are TRBV6-5 and TRBJ2-7, with 8 bases lining up with TRBD2. The receptor was derived from a man younger than 40 with acute or convalescent COVID-19. Sample: peripheral blood. As DNA, the CDR3 is TGTGCCAGTAGGACCGGGGGGGGTCCCTACGAGCAGTACTTC. Translated, it gives CASRTGGGPYEQYF.